This T cell receptor (beta chain) was sequenced for a study of beta chain features in type 1 diabetes. Expressed TCRB transcripts were sequenced because the entire RNA isolate underwent reverse transcription. The assay was immunoSEQ multiplex PCR, and TCRdb's table has in-frame clones only and misses some. The sample records hundreds of thousands of clones, about 14% being singletons. Per the germline V gene, CDR1 is GTSNPN and CDR2 is SVGIG (reference sequence). The CDR3 is 14 residues long. V was trimmed by 5 bases and J by 1 base, leaving 12 bases between them. CD45RO/CCR7/CD25/CD127/CD95/CD27 sorting isolated CD4+ naive, central memory, regulatory and stem cell-like memory cells. This clone was recorded a few times. The antigen remains unidentified. Study-level findings and limits: More deletions and fewer insertions at VDJ junctions were seen in type 1 diabetes patients. Researchers report that Type 1 diabetes patients had moderately but significantly shorter TCRB CDR3s across all four CD4+ subsets. Naive, central memory and Treg TCRB repertoires appeared more alike in patients than in healthy donors. The cDNA sequencing approach could over-represent high-TCR-expressing cells.

This sequence originates from a man aged 18-30 years with type 1 diabetes. The sequencing sample was made of naive CD4+ T cells from blood. The chain couples TRBV30 to TRBJ2-4; tentative D call: TRBD2 (5 bases). Here the CDR3 reads CAWGGPGAKNIQYF. CDR3 coding DNA: TGTGCCTGGGGAGGCCCGGGGGCCAAAAACATTCAGTACTTC.